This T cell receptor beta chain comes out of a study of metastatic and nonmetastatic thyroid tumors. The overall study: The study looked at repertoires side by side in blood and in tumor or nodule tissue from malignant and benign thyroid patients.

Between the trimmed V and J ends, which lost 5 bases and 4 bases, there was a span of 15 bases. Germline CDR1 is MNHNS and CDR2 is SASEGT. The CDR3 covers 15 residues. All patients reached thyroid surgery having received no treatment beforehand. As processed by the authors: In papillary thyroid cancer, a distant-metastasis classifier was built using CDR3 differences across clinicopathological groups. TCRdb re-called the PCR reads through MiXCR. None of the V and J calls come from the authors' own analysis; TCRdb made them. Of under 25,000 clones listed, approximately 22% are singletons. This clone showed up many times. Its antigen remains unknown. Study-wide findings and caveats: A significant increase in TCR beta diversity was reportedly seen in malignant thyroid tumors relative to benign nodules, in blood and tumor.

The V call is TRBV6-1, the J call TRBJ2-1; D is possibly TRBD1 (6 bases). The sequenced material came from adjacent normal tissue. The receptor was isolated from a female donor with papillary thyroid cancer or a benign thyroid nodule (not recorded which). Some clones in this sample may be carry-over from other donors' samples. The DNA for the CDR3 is TGTGCCAGCAGTAAAGAGGACAGCAGGTACAATGAGCAGTTCTTC. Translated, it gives CASSKEDSRYNEQFF.